The table lists the clone carrying this TCR beta chain with a few counts. Its antigen is unknown. This record belongs to a study of response to subunit inactivated influenza vaccine. General study findings and limits: Few additional T cells are recruited per seasonal influenza vaccination, authors suggested.

TCRdb redid the calling of the RT-PCR reads with MiXCR, one entry per CDR3 protein. The repertoire holds over 750,000 distinct CDR3 sequences, with around 20% as singletons. Germline values: CDR1 DFQATT, CDR2 SNEGSKA (reference sequence). Between the trimmed V and J ends, which lost 1 base and 0 bases, there was a span of 9 bases. This CDR3 contains 14 residues. The sequenced sample was PBMCs from blood, obtained 5 days after vaccination. The clonotype was recovered from a man aged 50-59 years who received an inactivated influenza vaccine. This sequence joins TRBV20-1 and TRBJ2-5; D may be TRBD2 (5 bases). CDR3 residues: CSARVGRDQETQYF. CDR3 nucleotides: TGCAGTGCTAGAGTAGGGCGGGACCAAGAGACCCAGTACTTC.